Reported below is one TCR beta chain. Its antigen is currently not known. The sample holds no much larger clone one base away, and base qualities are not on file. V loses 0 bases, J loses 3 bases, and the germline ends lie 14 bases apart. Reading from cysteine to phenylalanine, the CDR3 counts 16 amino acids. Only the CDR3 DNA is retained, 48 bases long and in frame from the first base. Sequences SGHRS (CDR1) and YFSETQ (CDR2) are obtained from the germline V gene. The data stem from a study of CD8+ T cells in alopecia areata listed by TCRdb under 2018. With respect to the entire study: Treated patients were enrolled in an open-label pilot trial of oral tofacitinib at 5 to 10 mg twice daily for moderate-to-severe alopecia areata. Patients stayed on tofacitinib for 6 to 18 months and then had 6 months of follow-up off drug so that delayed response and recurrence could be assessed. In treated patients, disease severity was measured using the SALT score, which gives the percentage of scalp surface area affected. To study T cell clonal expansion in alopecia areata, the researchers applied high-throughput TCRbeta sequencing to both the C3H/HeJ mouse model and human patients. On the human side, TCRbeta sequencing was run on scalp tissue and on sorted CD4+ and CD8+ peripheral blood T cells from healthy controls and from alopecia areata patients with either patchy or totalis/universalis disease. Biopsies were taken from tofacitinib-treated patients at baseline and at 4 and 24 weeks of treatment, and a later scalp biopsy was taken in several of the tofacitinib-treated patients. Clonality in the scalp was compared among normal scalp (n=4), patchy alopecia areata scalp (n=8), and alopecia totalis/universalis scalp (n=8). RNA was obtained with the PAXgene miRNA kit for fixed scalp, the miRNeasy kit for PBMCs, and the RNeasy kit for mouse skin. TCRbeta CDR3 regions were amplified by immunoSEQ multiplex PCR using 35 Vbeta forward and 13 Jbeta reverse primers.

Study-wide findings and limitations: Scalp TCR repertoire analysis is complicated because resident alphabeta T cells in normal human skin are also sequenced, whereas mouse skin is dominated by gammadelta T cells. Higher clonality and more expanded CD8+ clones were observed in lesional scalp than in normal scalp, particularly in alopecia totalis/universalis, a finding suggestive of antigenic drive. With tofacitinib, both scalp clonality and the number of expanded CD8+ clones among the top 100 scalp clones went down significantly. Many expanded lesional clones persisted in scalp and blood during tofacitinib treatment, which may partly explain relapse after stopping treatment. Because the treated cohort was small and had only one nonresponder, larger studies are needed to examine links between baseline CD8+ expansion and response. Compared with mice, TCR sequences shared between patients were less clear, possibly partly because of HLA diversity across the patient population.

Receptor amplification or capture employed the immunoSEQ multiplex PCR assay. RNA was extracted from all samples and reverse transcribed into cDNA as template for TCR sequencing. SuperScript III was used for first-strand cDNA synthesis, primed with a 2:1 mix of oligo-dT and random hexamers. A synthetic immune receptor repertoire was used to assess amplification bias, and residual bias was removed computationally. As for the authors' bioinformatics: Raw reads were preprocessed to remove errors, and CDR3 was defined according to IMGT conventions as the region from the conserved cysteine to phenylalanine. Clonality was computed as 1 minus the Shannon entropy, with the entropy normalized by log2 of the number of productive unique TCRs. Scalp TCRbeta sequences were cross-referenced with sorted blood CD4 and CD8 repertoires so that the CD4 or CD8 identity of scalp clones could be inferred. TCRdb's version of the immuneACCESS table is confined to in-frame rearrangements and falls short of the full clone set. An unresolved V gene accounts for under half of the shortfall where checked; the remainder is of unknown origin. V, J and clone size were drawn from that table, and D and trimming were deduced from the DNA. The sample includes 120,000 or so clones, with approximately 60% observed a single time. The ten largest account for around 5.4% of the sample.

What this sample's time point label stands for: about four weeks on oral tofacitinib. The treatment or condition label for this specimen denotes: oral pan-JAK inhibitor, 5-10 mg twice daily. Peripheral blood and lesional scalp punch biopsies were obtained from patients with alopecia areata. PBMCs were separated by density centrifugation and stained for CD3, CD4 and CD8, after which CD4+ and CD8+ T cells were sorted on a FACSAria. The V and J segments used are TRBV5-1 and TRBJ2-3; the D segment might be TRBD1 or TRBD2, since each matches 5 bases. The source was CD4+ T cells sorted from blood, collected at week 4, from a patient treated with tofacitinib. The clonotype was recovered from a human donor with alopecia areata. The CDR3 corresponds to CASSLESGGGTDTQYF. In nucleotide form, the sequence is TGCGCCAGCAGCTTGGAGTCGGGTGGGGGTACAGATACGCAGTATTTT.